This is a list of T cell receptor beta chains from one sample in a study of beta chain features in type 1 diabetes. Profiling relied on immunoSEQ multiplex PCR, and the TCRdb table lists in-frame clones only, not all of them. Of under 400,000 clones in the sample, about 12% are singletons; the top ten hold about 0.01%. What was sequenced was naive CD4+ T cells from blood. These TCRs come from a woman under 30 with type 1 diabetes. Each CDR3 is given with its conserved first and last residue. Each record gives: clone size, J gene, V gene, CDR3 length, D gene, CDR3 DNA, CDR3 protein. D genes are given only for firm matches. Size values are once, few and many counts, or a class for expanded clones, and some rows have none.

>-|TRBJ2-1|TRBV30|10|-
TGTGCCTGGAGCGTCAATGAGCAGTTCTTC
CAWSVNEQFF
>few|TRBJ1-5|TRBV27|13|-
TGTGCCAGCAGTCTCGGGGGGGGCTGGCCCCAGCATTTT
CASSLGGGWPQHF
>-|TRBJ1-1|TRBV6-1|14|TRBD1
TGTGCCAGCACCCCGACAGGGGTGGGCACTGAAGCTTTCTTT
CASTPTGVGTEAFF
>-|TRBJ2-1|TRBV18|14|TRBD2
TGTGCCAGCTCACCGGGACTATACTACAATGAGCAGTTCTTC
CASSPGLYYNEQFF
>-|TRBJ1-1|TRBV29-1|14|TRBD1
TGCAGCGTTGCCCACAGGGGGGTGAACACTGAAGCTTTCTTT
CSVAHRGVNTEAFF
>-|TRBJ1-2|TRBV30|13|-
TGTGCCTGGATGCCACTCCCCCACTATGGCTACACCTTC
CAWMPLPHYGYTF
>-|TRBJ2-3|TRBV29-1|13|-
TGCAGCGTTGCTGTTTCTAGCACAGATACGCAGTATTTT
CSVAVSSTDTQYF
>-|TRBJ2-7|TRBV23-1|12|-
TGCGCCAGCAGTCCCCTCTCCTACGAGCAGTACTTC
CASSPLSYEQYF
>few|TRBJ2-7|TRBV29-1|13|-
TGCAGCGTTTCAACTAAACAGGGCTACGAGCAGTACTTC
CSVSTKQGYEQYF
>few|TRBJ2-3|TRBV19|13|-
TGTGCCAGTAGTGTGAGCCGCACAGATACGCAGTATTTT
CASSVSRTDTQYF
>few|TRBJ2-7|TRBV7-9|13|-
TGTGCCAGCAGCCAAGCGGTATCCTACGAGCAGTACTTC
CASSQAVSYEQYF
>-|TRBJ2-1|TRBV7-2|14|-
TGTGCCAGCAGCTTAGACCTACTTTACAATGAGCAGTTCTTC
CASSLDLLYNEQFF
>few|TRBJ2-3|TRBV9|18|TRBD2
TGTGCCAGCAGCGTAGGCCCCGGACTAGCGGGAGACACAGATACGCAGTATTTT
CASSVGPGLAGDTDTQYF
>-|TRBJ2-5|TRBV10-3|13|-
TGTGCCATCACCGGACAGAGGGACGAGACCCAGTACTTC
CAITGQRDETQYF
>once|TRBJ1-1|TRBV5-6|17|TRBD1
TGTGCCAGCAGCCGAGGTCGGACAGGGGTCCATGGGACTGAAGCTTTCTTT
CASSRGRTGVHGTEAFF
>-|TRBJ1-2|TRBV6-5|16|TRBD1
TGTGCCAGCAGTTACTCGCCCCCAGGGGGAGGCTATGGCTACACCTTC
CASSYSPPGGGYGYTF
>-|TRBJ2-5|TRBV18|16|TRBD2
TGTGCCAGCTCACTGCGGACTAGCGGGGTCCAAGAGACCCAGTACTTC
CASSLRTSGVQETQYF
>few|TRBJ1-4|TRBV9|15|-
TGTGCCAGCAGCGTCAGCGGACGGGCCGGTGAAAAACTGTTTTTT
CASSVSGRAGEKLFF
>-|TRBJ1-2|TRBV30|12|TRBD1
TGTGCCTGGAGGCGGACAGGGGATGGCTACACCTTC
CAWRRTGDGYTF
>-|TRBJ1-1|TRBV30|11|-
TGTGCCCGAGAAAGAGGCACTGAAGCTTTCTTT
CARERGTEAFF
>-|TRBJ2-1|TRBV10-3|14|-
TGTGCCATCAAACCCAGGGAAGCCTACAATGAGCAGTTCTTC
CAIKPREAYNEQFF
>-|TRBJ1-5|TRBV4-1|15|-
TGCGCCAGCAGCCGACTGGGACTTCGGAATCAGCCCCAGCATTTT
CASSRLGLRNQPQHF
>few|TRBJ2-2|TRBV19|16|TRBD2
TGTGCCAGTAGTCTCGGACTAGCGGGAGTGAGCGGGGAGCTGTTTTTT
CASSLGLAGVSGELFF
>few|TRBJ1-2|TRBV5-1|15|TRBD1
TGCGCCAGCAGCTTACGACTGACAGGGGGCTATGGCTACACCTTC
CASSLRLTGGYGYTF
>-|TRBJ2-7|TRBV28|13|-
TGTGCCAGCAGTTCGTCACAGGGTGACGAGCAGTACTTC
CASSSSQGDEQYF
>-|TRBJ2-5|TRBV28|15|TRBD2
TGTGCCAGCAGTTTACCCCGGGGGGGCCGGGAGACCCAGTACTTC
CASSLPRGGRETQYF
>few|TRBJ2-7|TRBV27|15|TRBD2
TGTGCCAGCCGTCCGCCAGCTAGCGGATCCTACGAGCAGTACTTC
CASRPPASGSYEQYF
>-|TRBJ1-1|TRBV29-1|13|TRBD1
TGCAGCGTTGACAGGGGGCTAGGGGCTGAAGCTTTCTTT
CSVDRGLGAEAFF
>-|TRBJ1-2|TRBV29-1|15|-
TGCAGCGCCCAAGCCGGGACTATTAATTCTCATGGCTACACCTTC
CSAQAGTINSHGYTF
>few|TRBJ2-7|TRBV5-1|15|TRBD1
TGCGCCAGCAGCTTGCGGTCAGGGGGCCTGAACGAGCAGTACTTC
CASSLRSGGLNEQYF
>-|TRBJ2-2|TRBV9|14|-
TGTGCCAGCAGCGGCGGACAAATGCCCGGGGAGCTGTTTTTT
CASSGGQMPGELFF
>-|TRBJ2-5|TRBV29-1|13|-
TGCAGCGTAAGACAGGTCATCCAAGAGACCCAGTACTTC
CSVRQVIQETQYF
>-|TRBJ2-7|TRBV20-1|11|-
TGCAGTGCTAGGTTCACGGACGAGCAGTACTTC
CSARFTDEQYF
>-|TRBJ2-1|TRBV4-3|14|TRBD1
TGCGCCAGCAGCCACGTGACAGGGGACTATGAGCAGTTCTTC
CASSHVTGDYEQFF
>few|TRBJ2-1|TRBV11-1|12|-
TGTGCCAGCAGCTTAATATTGAATGAGCAGTTCTTC
CASSLILNEQFF
>-|TRBJ1-1|TRBV25-1|17|TRBD1
TGTGCCAGCAGCAGTTGGGGGTGGACAGGGCTGAACACTGAAGCTTTCTTT
CASSSWGWTGLNTEAFF
>few|TRBJ2-1|TRBV5-1|15|TRBD2
TGCGCCAGCAGCCCGCGGAGCGGGGGGGCGGGTGAGCAGTTCTTC
CASSPRSGGAGEQFF
>-|TRBJ2-3|TRBV5-6|18|TRBD2
TGTGCCAGCAGCTTGGGCCCCCCTAGCGGGGGGATCACAGATACGCAGTATTTT
CASSLGPPSGGITDTQYF
>once|TRBJ1-6|TRBV7-2|15|TRBD1
TGTGCCAGCAGCTTATGGGACAGGGGTAATTCACCCCTCCACTTT
CASSLWDRGNSPLHF
>-|TRBJ2-7|TRBV10-3|14|-
TGTGCCATCAGTGAAACTAGCAGCTCCTACGAGCAGTACTTC
CAISETSSSYEQYF
>-|TRBJ2-2|TRBV7-2|14|TRBD1
TGTGCCAGCAGCGCTACAGGGGCCACCGGGGAGCTGTTTTTT
CASSATGATGELFF
>few|TRBJ1-1|TRBV5-1|13|-
TGCGCCAGCAGCTTGGCTCTGAACACTGAAGCTTTCTTT
CASSLALNTEAFF
>few|TRBJ2-1|TRBV7-2|16|-
TGTGCCAGCAGCTTACAACAGTCAGGGGTTGACAATGAGCAGTTCTTC
CASSLQQSGVDNEQFF
>-|TRBJ1-1|TRBV18|13|-
TGTGCCAGCTCATTATCAGGCGACACTGAAGCTTTCTTT
CASSLSGDTEAFF
>-|TRBJ1-2|TRBV30|12|-
TGTGCCTGGAGTATGGAGGTGACGGGCTACACCTTC
CAWSMEVTGYTF
>-|TRBJ2-5|TRBV7-9|12|-
TGTGCCAGTTCCAGGGACCAAGAGACCCAGTACTTC
CASSRDQETQYF
>-|TRBJ2-3|TRBV11-3|15|-
TGTGCCAGCAGCTTAGTGCCAGTGGGGCCAGATACGCAGTATTTT
CASSLVPVGPDTQYF
>-|TRBJ2-2|TRBV5-1|17|TRBD2
TGCGCCAGCAGCCAACTAGCGGGTTCGATTAACACCGGGGAGCTGTTTTTT
CASSQLAGSINTGELFF
>-|TRBJ2-3|TRBV9|14|-
TGTGCCAGCAGCGTAGGTAGCGGCACAGATACGCAGTATTTT
CASSVGSGTDTQYF
>-|TRBJ2-5|TRBV30|14|TRBD1
TGTGCCTGGACCCCATACAGGGGTGTCGAGACCCAGTACTTC
CAWTPYRGVETQYF